This T cell receptor beta chain stems from a study of T cell responses to AZD1222 COVID-19 vaccine. The CDR3 is made up of 14 amino acids. Germline values: CDR1 SGHNT, CDR2 YYREEE (reference sequence). Trimming stripped 4 bases from V and 0 bases from J, with 8 bases between. Generated by immunoSEQ multiplex PCR, the TCRdb table keeps only in-frame clones and is missing some. The repertoire holds just under 150,000 clones, with roughly 90% as singletons. The chain couples TRBV5-4 to TRBJ2-1; no definite D call. The receptor comes from an adult who received the AZD1222 COVID-19 vaccine. Sequenced here: peripheral blood, sampled 28 days after the second AZD1222 dose. The DNA of the CDR3 is TGTGCCAGCAGCACGGCCCTCTCCTACAATGAGCAGTTCTTC. It codes for CASSTALSYNEQFF. The full variable domain, with the rest looked up from reference TRBV5-4 and TRBJ2-1, is ETGVTQSPTHLIKTRGQQVTLRCSSQSGHNTVSWYQQALGQGPQFIFQYYREEENGRGNFPPRFSGLQFPNYSSELNVNALELDDSALYLCASSTALSYNEQFFGPGTRLTVL.